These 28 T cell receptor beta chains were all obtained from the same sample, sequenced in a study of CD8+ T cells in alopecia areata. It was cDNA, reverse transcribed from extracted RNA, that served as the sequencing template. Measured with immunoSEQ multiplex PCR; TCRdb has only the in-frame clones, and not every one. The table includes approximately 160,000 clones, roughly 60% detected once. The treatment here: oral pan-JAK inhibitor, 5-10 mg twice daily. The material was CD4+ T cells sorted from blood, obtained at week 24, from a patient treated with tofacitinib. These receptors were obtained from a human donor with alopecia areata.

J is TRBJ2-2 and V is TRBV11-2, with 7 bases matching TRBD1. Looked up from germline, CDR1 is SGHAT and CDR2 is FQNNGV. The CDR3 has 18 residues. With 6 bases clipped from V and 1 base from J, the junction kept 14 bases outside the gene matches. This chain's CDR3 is CASRPVSMRGQNTGELFF. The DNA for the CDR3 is TGTGCCAGCAGACCGGTATCAATGAGGGGGCAGAACACCGGGGAGCTGTTTTTT.

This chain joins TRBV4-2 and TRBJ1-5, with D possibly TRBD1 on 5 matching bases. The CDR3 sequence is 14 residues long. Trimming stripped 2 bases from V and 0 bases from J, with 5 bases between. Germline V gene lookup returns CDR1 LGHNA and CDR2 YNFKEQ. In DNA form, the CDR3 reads TGTGCCAGCAGCCAAACAGGTAGCAATCAGCCCCAGCATTTT. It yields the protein CASSQTGSNQPQHF.

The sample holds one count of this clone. This chain's CDR3 is CAWSTRYYGYTF. CDR3 nucleotides: TGTGCCTGGAGTACCCGTTACTATGGCTACACCTTC. This rearrangement joins TRBV30 to TRBJ1-2; D uncertain. There are 12 residues in the CDR3. Germline CDR1 reads GTSNPN; CDR2 reads SVGIG (reference sequence). V was shortened by 2 bases and J by 3 bases, with 7 bases between the two germline ends. Complete variable domain (other parts from reference TRBV30 and TRBJ1-2): SQTIHQWPATLVQPVGSPLSLECTVEGTSNPNLYWYRQAAGRGLQLLFYSVGIGQISSEVPQNLSASRPQDRQFILSSKKLLLSDSGFYLCAWSTRYYGYTFGSGTRLTVV.

The CDR3 protein is CASSPKGAQETQYF. CDR3 nucleotide sequence: TGTGCCAGCAGCCCTAAGGGGGCACAAGAGACCCAGTACTTC. This chain joins TRBV2 and TRBJ2-5; 7 bases fit TRBD1. This CDR3 has 14 amino acids. V lost 6 bases to trimming and J lost 2 bases; unmatched junction nucleotides: 6. Germline CDR1 is SNHLY and CDR2 is FYNNEI.

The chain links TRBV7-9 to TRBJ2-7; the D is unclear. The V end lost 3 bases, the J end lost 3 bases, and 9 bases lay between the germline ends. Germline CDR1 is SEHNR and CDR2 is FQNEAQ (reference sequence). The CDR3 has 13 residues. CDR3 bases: TGTGCCAGCAGCTTGGACGGAATCTACGAGCAGTACTTC. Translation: CASSLDGIYEQYF.

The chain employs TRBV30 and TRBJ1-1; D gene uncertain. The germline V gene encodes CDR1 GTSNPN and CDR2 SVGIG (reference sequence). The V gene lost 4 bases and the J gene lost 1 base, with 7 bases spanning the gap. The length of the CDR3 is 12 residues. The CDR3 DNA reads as TGTGCCTGGAATGGAGAGAACACTGAAGCTTTCTTT. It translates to CAWNGENTEAFF.

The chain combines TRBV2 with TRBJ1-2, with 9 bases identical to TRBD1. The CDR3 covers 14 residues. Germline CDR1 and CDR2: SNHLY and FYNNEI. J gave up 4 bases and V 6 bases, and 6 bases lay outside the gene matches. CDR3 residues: CASSEDRGPYGYTF. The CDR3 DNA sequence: TGTGCCAGCAGCGAGGACAGGGGCCCCTATGGCTACACCTTC.

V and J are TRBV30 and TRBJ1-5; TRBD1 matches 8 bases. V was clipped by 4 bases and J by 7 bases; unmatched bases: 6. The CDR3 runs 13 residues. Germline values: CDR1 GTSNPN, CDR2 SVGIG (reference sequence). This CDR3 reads CAWTRDRGQPQHF. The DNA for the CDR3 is TGTGCCTGGACCCGCGACAGGGGACAGCCCCAGCATTTT.

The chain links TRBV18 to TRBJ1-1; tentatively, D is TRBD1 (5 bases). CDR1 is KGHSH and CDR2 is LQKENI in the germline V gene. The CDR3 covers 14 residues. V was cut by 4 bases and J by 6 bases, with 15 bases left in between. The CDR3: CASSLGPGRAEAFF. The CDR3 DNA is TGTGCCAGCTCACTAGGCCCGGGGCGAGCTGAAGCTTTCTTT.

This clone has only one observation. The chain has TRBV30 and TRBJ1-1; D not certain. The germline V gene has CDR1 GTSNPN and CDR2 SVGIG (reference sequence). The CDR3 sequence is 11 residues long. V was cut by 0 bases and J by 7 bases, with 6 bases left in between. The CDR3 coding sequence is TGTGCCTGGAGTGTTATGCATGAAGCTTTCTTT. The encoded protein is CAWSVMHEAFF.

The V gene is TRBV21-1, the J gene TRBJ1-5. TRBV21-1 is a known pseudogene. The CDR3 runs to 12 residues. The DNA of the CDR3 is TGTGCCAGCAGCAGTCCCAATCAGCCCCAGCATTTT. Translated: CASSSPNQPQHF.

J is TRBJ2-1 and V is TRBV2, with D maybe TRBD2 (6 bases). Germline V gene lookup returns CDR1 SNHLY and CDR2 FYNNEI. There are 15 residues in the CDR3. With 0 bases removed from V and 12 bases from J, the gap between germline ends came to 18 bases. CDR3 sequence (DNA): TGTGCCAGCAGTGAAGCGCTCCCTATGGGGGGAGGGCAGTTCTTC. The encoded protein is CASSEALPMGGGQFF. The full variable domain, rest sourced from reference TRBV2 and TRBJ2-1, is EPEVTQTPSHQVTQMGQEVILRCVPISNHLYFYWYRQILGQKVEFLVSFYNNEISEKSEIFDDQFSVERPDGSNFTLKIRSTKLEDSAMYFCASSEALPMGGGQFFGPGTRLTVL.

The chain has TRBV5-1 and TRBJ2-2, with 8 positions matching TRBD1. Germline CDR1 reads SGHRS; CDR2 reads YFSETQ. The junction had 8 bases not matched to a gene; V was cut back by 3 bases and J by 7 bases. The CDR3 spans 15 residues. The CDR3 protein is CASSSRPGGVGELFF. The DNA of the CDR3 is TGCGCCAGCAGCTCTCGCCCAGGGGGCGTCGGGGAGCTGTTTTTT. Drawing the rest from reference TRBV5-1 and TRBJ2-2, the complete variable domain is KAGVTQTPRYLIKTRGQQVTLSCSPISGHRSVSWYQQTPGQGLQFLFEYFSETQRNKGNFPGRFSGRQFSNSRSEMNVSTLELGDSALYLCASSSRPGGVGELFFGEGSRLTVL.

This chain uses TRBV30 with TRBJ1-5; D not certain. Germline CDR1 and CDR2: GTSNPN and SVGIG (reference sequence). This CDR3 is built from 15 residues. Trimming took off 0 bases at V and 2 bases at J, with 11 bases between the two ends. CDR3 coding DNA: TGTGCCTGGAGTGTAAGCCTTGTCGGCAATCAGCCCCAGCATTTT. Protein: CAWSVSLVGNQPQHF.

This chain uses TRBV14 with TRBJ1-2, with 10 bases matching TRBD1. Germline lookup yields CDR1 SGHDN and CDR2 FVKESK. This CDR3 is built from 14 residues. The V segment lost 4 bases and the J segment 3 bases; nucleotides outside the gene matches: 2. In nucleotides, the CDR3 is TGTGCCAGCAGCCGCGGGACAGGGGACTATGGCTACACCTTC. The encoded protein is CASSRGTGDYGYTF. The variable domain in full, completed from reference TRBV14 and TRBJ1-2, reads EAGVTQFPSHSVIEKGQTVTLRCDPISGHDNLYWYRRVMGKEIKFLLHFVKESKQDESGMPNNRFLAERTGGTYSTLKVQPAELEDSGVYFCASSRGTGDYGYTFGSGTRLTVV.

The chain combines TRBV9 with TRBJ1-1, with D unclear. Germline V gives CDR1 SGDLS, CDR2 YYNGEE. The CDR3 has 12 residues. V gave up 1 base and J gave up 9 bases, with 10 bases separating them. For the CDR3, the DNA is TGTGCCAGCAGCGTACCGATGGAGAAAGCTTTCTTT. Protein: CASSVPMEKAFF.

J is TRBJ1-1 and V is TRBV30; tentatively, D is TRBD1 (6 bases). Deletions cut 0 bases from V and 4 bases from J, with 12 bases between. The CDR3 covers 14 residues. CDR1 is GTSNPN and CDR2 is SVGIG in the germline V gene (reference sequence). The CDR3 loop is CAWSVPLGATEAFF. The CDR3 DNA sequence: TGTGCCTGGAGTGTACCCCTGGGGGCCACTGAAGCTTTCTTT. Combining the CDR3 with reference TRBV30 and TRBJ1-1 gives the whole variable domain SQTIHQWPATLVQPVGSPLSLECTVEGTSNPNLYWYRQAAGRGLQLLFYSVGIGQISSEVPQNLSASRPQDRQFILSSKKLLLSDSGFYLCAWSVPLGATEAFFGQGTRLTVV.

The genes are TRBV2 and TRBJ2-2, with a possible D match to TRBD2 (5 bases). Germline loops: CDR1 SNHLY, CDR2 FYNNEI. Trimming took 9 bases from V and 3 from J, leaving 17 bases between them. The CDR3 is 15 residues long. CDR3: CASSSEGPDTGELFF. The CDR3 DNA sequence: TGTGCCAGTTCTTCAGAGGGCCCGGACACCGGGGAGCTGTTTTTT. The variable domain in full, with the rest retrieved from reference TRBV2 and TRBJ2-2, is EPEVTQTPSHQVTQMGQEVILRCVPISNHLYFYWYRQILGQKVEFLVSFYNNEISEKSEIFDDQFSVERPDGSNFTLKIRSTKLEDSAMYFCASSSEGPDTGELFFGEGSRLTVL.

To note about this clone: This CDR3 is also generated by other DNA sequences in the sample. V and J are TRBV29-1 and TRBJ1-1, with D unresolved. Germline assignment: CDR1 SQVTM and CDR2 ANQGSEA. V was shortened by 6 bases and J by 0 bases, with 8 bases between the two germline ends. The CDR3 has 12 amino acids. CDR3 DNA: TGCAGCGTCGAGGGTATGAACACTGAAGCTTTCTTT. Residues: CSVEGMNTEAFF. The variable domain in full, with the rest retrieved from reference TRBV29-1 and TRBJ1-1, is SAVISQKPSRDICQRGTSLTIQCQVDSQVTMMFWYRQQPGQSLTLIATANQGSEATYESGFVIDKFPISRPNLTFSTLTVSNMSPEDSSIYLCSVEGMNTEAFFGQGTRLTVV.

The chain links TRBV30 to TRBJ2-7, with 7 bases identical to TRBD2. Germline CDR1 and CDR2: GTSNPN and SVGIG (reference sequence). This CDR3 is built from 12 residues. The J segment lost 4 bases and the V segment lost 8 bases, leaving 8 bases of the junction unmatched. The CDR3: CAVSGIRYEQYF. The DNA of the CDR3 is TGTGCCGTCAGCGGGATCCGTTACGAGCAGTACTTC.

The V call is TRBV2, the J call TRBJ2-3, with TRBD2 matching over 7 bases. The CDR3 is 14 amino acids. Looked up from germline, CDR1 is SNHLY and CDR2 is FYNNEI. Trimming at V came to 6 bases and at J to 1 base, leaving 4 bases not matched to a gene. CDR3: CASRALAGTDTQYF. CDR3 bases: TGTGCCAGCAGGGCTCTAGCGGGCACAGATACGCAGTATTTT. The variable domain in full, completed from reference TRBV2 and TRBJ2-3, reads EPEVTQTPSHQVTQMGQEVILRCVPISNHLYFYWYRQILGQKVEFLVSFYNNEISEKSEIFDDQFSVERPDGSNFTLKIRSTKLEDSAMYFCASRALAGTDTQYFGPGTRLTVL.

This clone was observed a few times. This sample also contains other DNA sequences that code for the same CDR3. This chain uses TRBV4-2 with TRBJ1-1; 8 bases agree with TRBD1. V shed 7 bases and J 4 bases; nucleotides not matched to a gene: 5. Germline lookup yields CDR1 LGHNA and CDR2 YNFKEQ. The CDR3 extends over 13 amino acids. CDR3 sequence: CASTGQGSTEAFF. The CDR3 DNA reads TGTGCCAGCACCGGACAGGGCTCCACTGAAGCTTTCTTT.

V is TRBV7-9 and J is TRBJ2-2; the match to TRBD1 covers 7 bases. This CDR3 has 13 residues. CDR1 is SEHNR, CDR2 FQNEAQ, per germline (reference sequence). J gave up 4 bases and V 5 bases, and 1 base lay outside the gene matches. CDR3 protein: CASSRQGTGELFF. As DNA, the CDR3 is TGTGCCAGCAGCCGACAGGGCACCGGGGAGCTGTTTTTT.

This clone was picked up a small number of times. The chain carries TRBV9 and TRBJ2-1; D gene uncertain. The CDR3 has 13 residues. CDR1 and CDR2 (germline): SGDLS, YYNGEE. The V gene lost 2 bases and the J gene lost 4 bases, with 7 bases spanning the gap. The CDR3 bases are TGTGCCAGCAGCGTCGGTGTGTACAATGAGCAGTTCTTC. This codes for CASSVGVYNEQFF.

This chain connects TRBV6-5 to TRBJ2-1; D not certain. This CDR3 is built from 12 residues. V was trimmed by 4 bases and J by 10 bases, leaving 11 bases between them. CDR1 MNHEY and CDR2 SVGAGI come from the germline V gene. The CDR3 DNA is TGTGCCAGCAGTTCATCTAGGGTCGAGCAGTTCTTC. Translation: CASSSSRVEQFF.

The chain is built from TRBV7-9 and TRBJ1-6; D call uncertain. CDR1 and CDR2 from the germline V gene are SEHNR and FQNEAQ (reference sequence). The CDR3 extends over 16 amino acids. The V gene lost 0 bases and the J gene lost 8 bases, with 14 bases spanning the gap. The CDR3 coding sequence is TGTGCCAGCAGCTTAGCCCGGGCCGGCAGCCATTCACCCCTCCACTTT. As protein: CASSLARAGSHSPLHF.

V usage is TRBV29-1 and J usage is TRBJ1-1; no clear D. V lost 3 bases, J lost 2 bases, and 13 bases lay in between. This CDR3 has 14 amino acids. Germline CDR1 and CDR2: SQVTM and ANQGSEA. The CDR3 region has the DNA TGCAGCGTTGAGAGGTTGTTGGTCAACACTGAAGCTTTCTTT. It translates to CSVERLLVNTEAFF.

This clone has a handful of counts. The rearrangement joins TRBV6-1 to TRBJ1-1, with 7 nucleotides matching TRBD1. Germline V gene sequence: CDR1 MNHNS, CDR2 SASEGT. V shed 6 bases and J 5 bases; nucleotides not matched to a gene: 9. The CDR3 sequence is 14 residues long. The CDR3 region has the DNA TGTGCCAGCAGCGTAACAGGGGTCGGAACTGAAGCTTTCTTT. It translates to CASSVTGVGTEAFF.